Below, one T cell receptor (beta chain) is given with its context. Its antigen is unknown. V dropped 7 bases and J dropped 4 bases, with 25 bases sitting between them. The CDR3 contains 16 residues. Germline V CDR1 and CDR2: SQVTM, ANQGSEA. These data are taken from a study of cytomegalovirus exposure and HLA in healthy donors. Overall study results and limits: A classifier reportedly called cytomegalovirus status with high sensitivity and specificity.

PCR involved 60 Vbeta and 13 Jbeta primers. Profiling relied on immunoSEQ multiplex PCR, and the TCRdb table lists in-frame clones only, not all of them. The data contain fewer than 120,000 clones, roughly 78% of them singletons. This TCR came from a woman aged 25 to 45 in good health and CMV-seronegative. Input material: PBMCs. This rearrangement joins TRBV29-1 to TRBJ1-2; D is unclear. In DNA, the CDR3 is TGCAGCGCCCTGACGGGGTCCAACCCTGAACTCTATGGCTACACCTTC. Translating gives CSALTGSNPELYGYTF.